This TCR beta chain was profiled in a study of low-dose radiotherapy and immunotherapy resistance in tumors. Study information: Intravenous cyclophosphamide 200 mg/m2 was given every two weeks, one day before radiation and immunotherapy.

Amplification of TCRs used a constant-region primer and V-primer adapter for 20 PCR cycles. mRNA isolates were amplified via in vitro transcription. Each CDR3 protein is one row after TCRdb ran MiXCR on the reads. Here the sample spans roughly 50,000 distinct CDR3 sequences, 33% being singletons. This clonotype is medium-sized in the sample. The time point: after trial treatment. The treatment: LDRT plus nivolumab, ipilimumab, low-dose cyclophosphamide and aspirin (RACIN trial). Donors were administered nivolumab, ipilimumab, aspirin and low-dose cyclophosphamide, together with low-dose radiotherapy. In germline, CDR1 is MNHEY, CDR2 SVGEGT. The CDR3 runs 12 residues. V lost 4 bases to trimming and J lost 5 bases, with 8 bases between them.

Sequences were derived from PBMCs, sampled after low-dose radiotherapy plus immunotherapy. The receptor was derived from a male donor with rectosigmoid adenocarcinoma. The genes are TRBV6-2 or TRBV6-3 and TRBJ1-1, with D unresolved. CDR3 residues: CASSSRWTEAFF. The CDR3 nucleotides read TGTGCCAGCAGTTCGAGGTGGACTGAAGCTTTCTTT.